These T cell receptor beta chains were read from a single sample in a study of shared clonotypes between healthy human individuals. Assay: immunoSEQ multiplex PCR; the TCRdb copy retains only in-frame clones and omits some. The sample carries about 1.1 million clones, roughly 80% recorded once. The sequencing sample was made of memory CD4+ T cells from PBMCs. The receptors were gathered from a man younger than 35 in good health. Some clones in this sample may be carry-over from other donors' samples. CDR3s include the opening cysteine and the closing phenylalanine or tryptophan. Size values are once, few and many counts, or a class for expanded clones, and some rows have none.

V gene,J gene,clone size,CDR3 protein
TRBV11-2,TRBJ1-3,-,CASRPYSSGNTIYF
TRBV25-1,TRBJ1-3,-,CASSAGTGGNTIYF
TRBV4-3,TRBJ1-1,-,CASSRQPQGANEAFF
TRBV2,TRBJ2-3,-,CASTLRGGSTDTQYF
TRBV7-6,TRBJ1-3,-,CASSLSQNSGNTIYF
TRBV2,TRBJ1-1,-,CASRPGTGASEAFF
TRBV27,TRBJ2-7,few,CASSLGAAYEQYF
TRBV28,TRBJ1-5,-,CAGSGAGQPQHF
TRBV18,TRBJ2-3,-,CASSRRSGNADTQYF
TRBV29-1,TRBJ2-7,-,CSVGAVNTYEQYF
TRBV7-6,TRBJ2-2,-,CASSSQIPGTSVVGELFF
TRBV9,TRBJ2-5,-,CASSGTSGDAETQYF
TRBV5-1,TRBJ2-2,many,CASSLEGMGAGELFF
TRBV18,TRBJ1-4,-,CASSPQGQGSEKLFF
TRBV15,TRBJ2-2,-,CATSRDRAPRSNTGELFF
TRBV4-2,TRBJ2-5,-,CASSQEGGAEGETQYF
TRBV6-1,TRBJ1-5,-,CASSEAALSNQPQHF
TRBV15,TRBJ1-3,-,CATSRDRGSSGNTIYF
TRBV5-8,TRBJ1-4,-,CASNLRGHEKLFF
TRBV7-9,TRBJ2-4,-,CASSLGRENIQYF
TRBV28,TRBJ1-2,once,CASSSGGTNYGYTF
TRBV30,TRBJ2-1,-,CAWSVVRTGGRNEQFF
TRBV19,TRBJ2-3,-,CASSGRLAGDTDTQYF
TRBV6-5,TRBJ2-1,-,CASSDRQAYNEQFF
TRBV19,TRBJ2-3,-,CASRLDGADTQYF
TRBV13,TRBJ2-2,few,CASSLTGELFF
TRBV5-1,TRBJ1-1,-,CASSLSSPSPEAFF
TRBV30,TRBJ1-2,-,CAWRNGGSVNYGYTF
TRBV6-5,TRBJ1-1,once,CASRGQGAIRTEAFF